The 23 T cell receptor beta chains below all came from one sample that was sequenced in a study of CD8+ T cells in alopecia areata. Reverse transcribed after extraction, RNA yielded cDNA as the sequencing template. Only in-frame clones appear in the TCRdb table, and some are missing; sequencing was by immunoSEQ multiplex PCR. This table has about 190,000 clones, over 55% appearing once. Treatment reported: oral pan-JAK inhibitor, 5-10 mg twice daily. Sequencing used CD4+ T cells sorted from blood, obtained at week 24, from a patient treated with tofacitinib. Receptors originate from a human donor with alopecia areata.

The gene calls are TRBV4-3 and TRBJ2-1, with 9 bases matching TRBD1. The V gene's germline CDR1 is LGHNA and CDR2 YSLEER. CDR3 size: 15 residues. V dropped 0 bases and J dropped 13; count of bases not matched to a gene: 10. The CDR3 sequence is CASSQDGTGGVQQFF. The CDR3, as DNA: TGCGCCAGCAGCCAAGACGGCACAGGGGGCGTACAACAGTTCTTC.

The gene calls are TRBV30 and TRBJ1-4; D uncertain. Trimming stripped 0 bases from V and 8 bases from J, with 13 bases between. The CDR3 spans 14 residues. Germline CDR1 reads GTSNPN; CDR2 reads SVGIG (reference sequence). The CDR3: CAWSVNSRREKLFF. The CDR3, as DNA: TGTGCCTGGAGTGTAAACAGCCGTCGGGAAAAACTGTTTTTT.

V is TRBV6-1 and J is TRBJ1-1; TRBD1 might be the D (5 bases). V shed 1 base and J shed 11 bases, with 14 bases lying between them. Looked up from germline, CDR1 is MNHNS and CDR2 is SASEGT. This CDR3 region has 13 residues. DNA of the CDR3: TGTGCCAGCAGTGAAGAGGGGAGAATTGGGGCTTTCTTT. It yields the protein CASSEEGRIGAFF.

The rearrangement links TRBV6-1 to TRBJ2-7; maybe TRBD2 (5 bases). V was trimmed by 3 bases and J by 7 bases, leaving 13 bases between them. Germline CDR1 reads MNHNS; CDR2 reads SASEGT. CDR3 length: 13 residues. The CDR3: CASSETKGREQYF. The CDR3 nucleotides are TGTGCCAGCAGTGAGACTAAAGGGAGAGAGCAGTACTTC.

CDR3 in amino acids: CSVADNPRAFF. The CDR3 DNA reads TGCAGCGTCGCGGACAACCCAAGGGCTTTCTTT. J is TRBJ1-1 and V is TRBV29-1; maybe TRBD1 (5 bases). This CDR3 is built from 11 residues. Per the germline V gene, CDR1 is SQVTM and CDR2 is ANQGSEA. Trimming removed 6 bases from V and 11 bases from J, with 16 bases in between.

The rearrangement joins TRBV7-2 to TRBJ1-5; D is undetermined. Germline V gene data show CDR1 as SGHTA and CDR2 as FQGNSA. Trimming took off 3 bases at V and 9 bases at J, with 12 bases between the two ends. The CDR3 runs to 13 residues. DNA of the CDR3: TGTGCCAGCAGCTTGGAGGGAATAGGGCCCCAGCATTTT. Translation: CASSLEGIGPQHF.

V is TRBV29-1 and J is TRBJ2-5, with D unclear. Trimming stripped 6 bases from V and 4 bases from J, with 15 bases between. This CDR3 is built from 13 residues. Germline-derived CDR1 and CDR2 are SQVTM and ANQGSEA. The CDR3 loop is CSVEAEWGETQYF. The CDR3 bases are TGCAGCGTCGAGGCGGAATGGGGAGAGACCCAGTACTTC.

This rearrangement joins TRBV15 to TRBJ2-1; D possibly corresponds to TRBD2 (5 bases). The CDR3 spans 13 residues. V was shortened by 6 bases and J by 1 base, with 7 bases between the two germline ends. Per the germline V gene, CDR1 is LNHNV and CDR2 is YYDKDF (reference sequence). The DNA for the CDR3 is TGTGCCACCAGTTCGGGGTCCTACAATGAGCAGTTCTTC. Protein: CATSSGSYNEQFF.

The V and J genes are TRBV5-1 and TRBJ1-6; D gene uncertain. The CDR3 extends over 13 amino acids. Trimming removed 3 bases at V and 7 bases at J, with 8 bases between. Germline lookup yields CDR1 SGHRS and CDR2 YFSETQ. In nucleotides, the CDR3 is TGCGCCAGCAGCTCATTACAGAATTCACCCCTCCACTTT. Protein sequence: CASSSLQNSPLHF. Based on the CDR3 plus reference TRBV5-1 and TRBJ1-6, the full variable domain is KAGVTQTPRYLIKTRGQQVTLSCSPISGHRSVSWYQQTPGQGLQFLFEYFSETQRNKGNFPGRFSGRQFSNSRSEMNVSTLELGDSALYLCASSSLQNSPLHFGNGTRLTVT.

The CDR3 DNA sequence: TGCAGCGTTTATACAGGGGGCCAAGGTCAGCCCCAGCATTTT. This gives the protein CSVYTGGQGQPQHF. This sequence joins TRBV29-1 and TRBJ1-5; 9 nucleotides agree with TRBD1. J gave up 6 bases and V 5 bases, and 8 bases lay outside the gene matches. This CDR3 has 14 amino acids. CDR1 and CDR2 (germline): SQVTM, ANQGSEA.

The gene calls are TRBV30 and TRBJ2-5; 10 bases line up with TRBD1. This CDR3 is built from 13 residues. V trimming: 5 bases; J trimming: 5 bases; junction bases outside the gene matches: 5. Germline V lookup: CDR1 GTSNPN, CDR2 SVGIG (reference sequence). The DNA of the CDR3 is TGTGCCTGGGACAGGGGGCTAGAGGAGACCCAGTACTTC. Translating gives CAWDRGLEETQYF.

In its sample, this clone was seen a few times. The chain is built from TRBV27 and TRBJ2-3; D remains unclear. Trimming left V 1 base short and J 0 bases short, with 8 bases between. Germline CDR1 reads MNHEY; CDR2 reads SMNVEV (reference sequence). The CDR3 covers 15 residues. CDR3 loop: CASSLYRSSTDTQYF. In DNA, the CDR3 is TGTGCCAGCAGTTTATACAGATCTAGCACAGATACGCAGTATTTT.

This rearrangement joins TRBV29-1 to TRBJ1-1; D gene uncertain. V lost 5 bases and J lost 3, with 4 bases in between. Germline V gene data show CDR1 as SQVTM and CDR2 as ANQGSEA. This CDR3 has 10 residues. The CDR3 loop is CSVSDTEAFF. CDR3 nucleotide sequence: TGCAGCGTTTCCGACACTGAAGCTTTCTTT.

This clone has just a few counts. V usage is TRBV18 and J usage is TRBJ1-4, with D unresolved. This CDR3 is built from 16 residues. Germline CDR1 KGHSH, CDR2 LQKENI. V was cut by 4 bases and J by 4 bases, with 16 bases left in between. The DNA of the CDR3 is TGTGCCAGCTCACGCTCGTCACCCAACGGTAATGAAAAACTGTTTTTT. Translation: CASSRSSPNGNEKLFF.

This clone was recorded a few times. The CDR3 is CSVVTGPREKLFF. The CDR3 DNA reads as TGCAGCGTCGTGACAGGGCCGCGTGAAAAACTGTTTTTT. This rearrangement joins TRBV29-1 to TRBJ1-4; 7 nucleotides match TRBD1. Germline-derived CDR1 and CDR2 are SQVTM and ANQGSEA. Trimming removed 6 bases from V and 7 bases from J; junction bases left unmatched: 8. The CDR3 runs to 13 residues.

The chain combines TRBV6-5 with TRBJ2-7; TRBD2 matches at 7 bases. Germline values: CDR1 MNHEY, CDR2 SVGAGI. This CDR3 comprises 14 residues. V shed 2 bases, J shed 3 bases, and the junction held 4 bases outside the gene matches. The CDR3 DNA reads as TGTGCCAGCAGTTACCAACGCGGGGGCTACGAGCAGTACTTC. Its protein product is CASSYQRGGYEQYF.

The rearrangement uses TRBV11-3 and TRBJ2-5, with TRBD1 matching over 9 bases. The CDR3 has 15 amino acids. Looked up from germline, CDR1 is SGHNT and CDR2 is YENEEA. V was pared by 5 bases and J by 5 bases, with 9 bases of the junction left unmatched. CDR3 sequence: CASSRGQGWAETQYF. CDR3 bases: TGTGCCAGCAGCCGCGGACAGGGGTGGGCGGAGACCCAGTACTTC.

The V and J genes are TRBV9 and TRBJ2-3; D gene unclear. V lost 0 bases and J lost 0, with 8 bases in between. Germline V lookup: CDR1 SGDLS, CDR2 YYNGEE. CDR3 length: 15 residues. This CDR3 reads CASSVGSFSTDTQYF. Written as DNA, the CDR3 is TGTGCCAGCAGCGTAGGCAGCTTTAGCACAGATACGCAGTATTTT.

The rearrangement uses TRBV6-1 and TRBJ2-7; D is unclear. Germline CDR1 is MNHNS and CDR2 is SASEGT. V lost 4 bases to trimming and J lost 0 bases, with 10 bases between them. This CDR3 region has 14 residues. CDR3 DNA: TGTGCCAGCAGTGCGCAGAGGAGCTCCTACGAGCAGTACTTC. Its protein product is CASSAQRSSYEQYF.

The chain joins TRBV5-6 to TRBJ2-7; TRBD1 might be the D (6 bases). V lost 4 bases to trimming and J lost 0 bases, with 11 bases between them. Germline lookup yields CDR1 SGHDT and CDR2 YYEEEE. This CDR3 region has 14 residues. The CDR3 DNA is TGTGCCAGCAGCCAGGGACACAACTCCTACGAGCAGTACTTC. It codes for CASSQGHNSYEQYF.

V gene TRBV4-3 combines with J gene TRBJ2-2; D could derive from TRBD1 or TRBD2 (6 bases each). Deletions cut 4 bases from V and 2 bases from J, with 11 bases between. Germline V gene sequence: CDR1 LGHNA, CDR2 YSLEER. The CDR3 sequence is 15 residues long. This CDR3 reads CASSLGGGNTGELFF. In nucleotides, the CDR3 is TGCGCCAGCAGCCTCGGGGGCGGTAACACCGGGGAGCTGTTTTTT.

The chain has TRBV14 and TRBJ2-7, with D possibly called TRBD1 or TRBD2 (5 bases each). The V end was cut by 2 bases, the J end by 0 bases, with 8 bases between. CDR3 length: 14 residues. Germline V gene lookup returns CDR1 SGHDN and CDR2 FVKESK. CDR3 protein: CASSQLRGSYEQYF. CDR3 DNA sequence: TGTGCCAGCAGCCAATTGAGGGGCTCCTACGAGCAGTACTTC.

The CDR3 DNA reads TGTGCCTGGAGTGTAAACCAGAACGAGCAGTACTTC. It yields the protein CAWSVNQNEQYF. The rearrangement joins TRBV30 to TRBJ2-7; D is ambiguous. The V and J ends lost 0 bases and 5 bases respectively, with 8 bases between them. Germline CDR1 GTSNPN, CDR2 SVGIG (reference sequence). The CDR3 extends over 12 amino acids.